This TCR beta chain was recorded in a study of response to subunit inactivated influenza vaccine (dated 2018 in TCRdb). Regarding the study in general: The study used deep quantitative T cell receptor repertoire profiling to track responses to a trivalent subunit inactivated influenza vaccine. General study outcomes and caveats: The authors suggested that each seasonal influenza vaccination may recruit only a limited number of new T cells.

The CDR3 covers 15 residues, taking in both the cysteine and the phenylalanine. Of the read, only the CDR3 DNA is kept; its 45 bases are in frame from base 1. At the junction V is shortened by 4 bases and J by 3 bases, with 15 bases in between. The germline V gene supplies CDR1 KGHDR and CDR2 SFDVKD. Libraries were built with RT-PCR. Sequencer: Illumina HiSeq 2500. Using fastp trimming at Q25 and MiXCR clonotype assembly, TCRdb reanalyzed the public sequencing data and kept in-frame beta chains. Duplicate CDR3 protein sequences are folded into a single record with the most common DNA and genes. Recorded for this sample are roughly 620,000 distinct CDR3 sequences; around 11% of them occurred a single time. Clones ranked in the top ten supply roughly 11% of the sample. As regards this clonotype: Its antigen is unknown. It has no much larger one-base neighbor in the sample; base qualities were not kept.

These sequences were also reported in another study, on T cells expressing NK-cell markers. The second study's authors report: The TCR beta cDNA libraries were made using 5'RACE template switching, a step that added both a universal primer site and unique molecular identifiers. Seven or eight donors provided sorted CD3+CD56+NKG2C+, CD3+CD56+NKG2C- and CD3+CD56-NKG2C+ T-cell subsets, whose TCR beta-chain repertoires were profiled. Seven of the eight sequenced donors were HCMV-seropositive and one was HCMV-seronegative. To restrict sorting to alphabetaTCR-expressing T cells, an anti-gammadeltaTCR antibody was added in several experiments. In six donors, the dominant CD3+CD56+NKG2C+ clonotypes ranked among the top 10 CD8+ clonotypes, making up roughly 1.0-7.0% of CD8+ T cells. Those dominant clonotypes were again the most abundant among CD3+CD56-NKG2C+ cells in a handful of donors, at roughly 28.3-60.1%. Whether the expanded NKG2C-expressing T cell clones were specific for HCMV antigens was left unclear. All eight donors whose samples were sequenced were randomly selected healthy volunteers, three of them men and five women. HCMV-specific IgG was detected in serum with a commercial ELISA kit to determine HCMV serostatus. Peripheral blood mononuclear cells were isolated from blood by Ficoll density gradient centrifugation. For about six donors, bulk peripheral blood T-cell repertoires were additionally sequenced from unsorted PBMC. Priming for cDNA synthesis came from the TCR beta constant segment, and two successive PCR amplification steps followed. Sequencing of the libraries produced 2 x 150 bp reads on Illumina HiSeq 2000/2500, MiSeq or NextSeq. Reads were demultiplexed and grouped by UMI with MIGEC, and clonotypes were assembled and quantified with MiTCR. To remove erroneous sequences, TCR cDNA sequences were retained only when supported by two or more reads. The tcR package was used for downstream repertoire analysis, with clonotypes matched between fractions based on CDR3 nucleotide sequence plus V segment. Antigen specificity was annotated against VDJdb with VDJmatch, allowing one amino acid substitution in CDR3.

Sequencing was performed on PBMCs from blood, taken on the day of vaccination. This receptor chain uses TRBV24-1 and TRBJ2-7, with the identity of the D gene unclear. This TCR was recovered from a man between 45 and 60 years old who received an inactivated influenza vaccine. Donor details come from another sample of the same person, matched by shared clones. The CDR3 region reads CATSDSLRVNYEQYF. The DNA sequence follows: TGTGCCACCAGTGACTCGCTACGAGTTAACTACGAGCAGTACTTC.